This TCR beta chain was captured in a study of technical replicates of blood from a few donors. The table came from immunoSEQ multiplex PCR; TCRdb's copy has only in-frame clones and leaves some out. Of approximately 70,000 clones in the sample, almost 98% were seen once. CDR1 MGHRA and CDR2 YSYEKL come from the germline V gene. The V end was cut by 8 bases, the J end by 2 bases, with 20 bases between. The length of the CDR3 is 16 residues. The sequence derives from a human donor in good health. Sequencing was performed on T cells isolated from PBMCs. The V gene is TRBV4-1, the J gene TRBJ2-3; D may be TRBD1 (7 bases). In DNA, the CDR3 is TGCGCCAGCGATCAAGGCGGGACAGAGCTCACAGATACGCAGTATTTT. Amino acids: CASDQGGTELTDTQYF.